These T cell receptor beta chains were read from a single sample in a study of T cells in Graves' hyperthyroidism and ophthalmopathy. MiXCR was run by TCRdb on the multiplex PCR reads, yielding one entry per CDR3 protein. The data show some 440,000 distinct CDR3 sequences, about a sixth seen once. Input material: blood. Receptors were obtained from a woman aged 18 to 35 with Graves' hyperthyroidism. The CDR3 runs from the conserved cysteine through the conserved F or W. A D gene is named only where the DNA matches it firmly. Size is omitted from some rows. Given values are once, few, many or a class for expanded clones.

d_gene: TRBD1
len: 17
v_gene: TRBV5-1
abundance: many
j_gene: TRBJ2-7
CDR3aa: CASSLKAGGTPLYEQYF
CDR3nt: TGCGCCAGCAGCTTGAAGGCAGGGGGTACCCCACTCTACGAGCAGTACTTC

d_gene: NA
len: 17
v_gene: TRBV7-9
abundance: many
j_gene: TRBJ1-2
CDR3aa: CASSLAIGTRTNYGYTF
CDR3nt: TGTGCCAGCAGCTTAGCTATTGGGACACGAACTAACTATGGCTACACCTTC

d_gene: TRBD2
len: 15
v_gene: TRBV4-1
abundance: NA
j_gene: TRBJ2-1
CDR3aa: CASSQLAGVVPEQFF
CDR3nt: TGCGCCAGCAGCCAACTAGCGGGAGTGGTCCCCGAGCAGTTCTTC

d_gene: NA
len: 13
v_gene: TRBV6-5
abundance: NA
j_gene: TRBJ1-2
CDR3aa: CASSSRARYGYTF
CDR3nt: TGTGCCAGCAGTTCCCGCGCCCGCTATGGCTACACCTTC

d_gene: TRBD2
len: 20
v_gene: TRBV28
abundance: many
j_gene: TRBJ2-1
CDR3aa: CASSHPGLAGGPRTGNEQFF
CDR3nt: TGTGCCAGCAGCCATCCGGGACTAGCGGGGGGGCCTAGAACGGGGAATGAGCAGTTCTTC

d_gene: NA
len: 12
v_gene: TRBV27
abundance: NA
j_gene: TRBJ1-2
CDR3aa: CASSFPGLGYTF
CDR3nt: TGTGCCAGCAGTTTTCCAGGGCTTGGCTACACCTTC

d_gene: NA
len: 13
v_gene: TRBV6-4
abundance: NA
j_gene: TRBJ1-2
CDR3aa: CASSDGGRGGYTF
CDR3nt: TGTGCCAGCAGTGACGGAGGCCGAGGCGGCTACACCTTC

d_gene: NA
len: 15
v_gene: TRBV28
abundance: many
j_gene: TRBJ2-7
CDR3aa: CASSFSVLEAYEQYF
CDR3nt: TGTGCCAGCAGTTTTTCGGTACTAGAGGCCTACGAGCAGTACTTC

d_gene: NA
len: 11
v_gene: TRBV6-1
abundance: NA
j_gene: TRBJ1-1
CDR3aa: CASDENTEAFF
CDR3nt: TGTGCCAGCGACGAGAACACTGAAGCTTTCTTT

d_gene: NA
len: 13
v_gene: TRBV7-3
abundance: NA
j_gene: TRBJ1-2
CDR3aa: CASSLIEGRGYTF
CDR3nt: TGTGCCAGCAGCTTAATCGAAGGACGCGGCTACACCTTC

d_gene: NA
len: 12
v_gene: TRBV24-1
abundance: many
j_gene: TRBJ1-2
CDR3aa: CATSDLTRRYTF
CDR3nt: TGTGCCACCAGTGATTTGACGCGCCGCTACACCTTC

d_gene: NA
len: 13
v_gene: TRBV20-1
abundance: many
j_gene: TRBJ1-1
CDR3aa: CSARPGTVREAFF
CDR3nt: TGCAGTGCTAGACCCGGGACGGTTAGGGAAGCTTTCTTT

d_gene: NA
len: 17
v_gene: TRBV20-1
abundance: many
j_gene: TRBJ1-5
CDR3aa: CSAIDFRGGQGNQPQHF
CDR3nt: TGCAGTGCCATTGACTTCCGGGGGGGGCAAGGCAATCAGCCCCAGCATTTT

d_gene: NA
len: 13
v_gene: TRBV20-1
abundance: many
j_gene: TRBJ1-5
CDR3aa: CSATLGPNQPQHF
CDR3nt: TGCAGTGCGACTCTTGGCCCCAATCAGCCCCAGCATTTT

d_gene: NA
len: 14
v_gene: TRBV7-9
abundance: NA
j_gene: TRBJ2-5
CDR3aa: CASSSRRIQETQYF
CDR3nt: TGTGCCAGCAGCTCCCGACGGATCCAAGAGACCCAGTACTTC

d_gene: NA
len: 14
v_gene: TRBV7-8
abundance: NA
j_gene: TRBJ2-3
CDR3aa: CASSLYRRPDTQYF
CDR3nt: TGTGCCAGCAGCCTTTACCGTCGCCCAGATACGCAGTATTTT

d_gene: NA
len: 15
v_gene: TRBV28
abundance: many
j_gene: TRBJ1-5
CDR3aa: CASTRARGGNQPQHF
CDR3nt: TGTGCCAGCACCAGGGCCCGGGGGGGCAATCAGCCCCAGCATTTT

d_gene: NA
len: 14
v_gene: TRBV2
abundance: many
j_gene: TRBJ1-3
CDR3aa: CASDSGPSEDTIYF
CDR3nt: TGTGCCAGCGACTCCGGGCCCTCTGAGGACACCATATATTTT

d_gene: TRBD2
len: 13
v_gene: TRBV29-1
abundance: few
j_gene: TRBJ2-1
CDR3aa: CSLFAGGLGEQFF
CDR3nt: TGCAGCCTCTTCGCGGGAGGGCTCGGTGAGCAGTTCTTC

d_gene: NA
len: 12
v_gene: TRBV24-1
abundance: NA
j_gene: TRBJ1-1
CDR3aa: CATSQFAGEAFF
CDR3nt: TGTGCCACCAGTCAATTCGCTGGTGAAGCTTTCTTT

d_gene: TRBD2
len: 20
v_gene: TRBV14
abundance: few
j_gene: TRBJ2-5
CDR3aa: CASSQRSMLAGGRPGETQYF
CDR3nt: TGTGCCAGCAGCCAAAGGAGTATGCTAGCGGGGGGCCGCCCCGGCGAGACCCAGTACTTC